This T cell receptor beta chain was recorded in a study of cytomegalovirus exposure and HLA in healthy donors (dated by TCRdb to 2016 to 2017). About the study as a whole: A later analysis indicated that the 130 or so validation repertoires were generated on the platform also employed for the 666 repertoires of the first cohort. The study aimed to test whether cataloging public T cell receptors could reveal signatures of past pathogen exposure. In addition to the first cohort of 666 subjects, a separate validation cohort of approximately 110 different subjects was used. To predict cytomegalovirus infection status, the study brought together high-throughput TCR immunosequencing, statistical association of individual TCRs with disease status, and machine learning.

The trim is 0 bases for V and 8 bases for J, with a gap of 11 bases between the germline ends. According to the germline V gene (reference sequence), CDR1 reads SGHKS and CDR2 reads YYEKEE. From its cysteine to its phenylalanine, the CDR3 spans 14 amino acids. CDR3 DNA only is kept here, 42 bases in frame from base 1. About this clone itself: Its antigen target is currently unknown. The record has no base qualities; no much larger clone is one base away.

Library generation was performed with the immunoSEQ multiplex PCR assay. On the authors' methods: To diagnose cytomegalovirus status from the catalog of TCR beta chain sequences, a statistical classification framework was built. TCRdb mirrors the immuneACCESS table, restricted to in-frame sequences. Some clones are absent from its copies; in checked studies, under half trace to an unresolved V gene, and the reason for the others is unknown. The V and J calls and clone size were taken over from that table, and D and trimming were inferred from the DNA. The table for this sample lists around 56,000 clones; roughly nine tenths of them were counted only once. More than 14% of the sample is held by the ten biggest clonotypes. The investigation overall reported the following: Most TCR sequences were seen in very few donors, while some public TCRs were found in many individuals. The authors suggested that the approach could potentially be generalized to other disease states and immunological phenotypes. A later analysis lacked HLA typing for the validation cohort, so it scored co-occurrence in that cohort across all 120 repertoires. In a later analysis, TCRs clustered in the first cohort were found to also tend to co-occur in the roughly 130 validation repertoires, with 94% of cluster scores above 0. A few of the identified cytomegalovirus-associated TCR beta chains were confirmed in vitro to be specific for cytomegalovirus antigens. The study gave a list of roughly 150 TCR beta chains associated with cytomegalovirus. In both the original and validation cohorts, the classifier was reported to diagnose cytomegalovirus status with high specificity and sensitivity.

The donors were included in the validation cohort of approximately 120 subjects, a group kept apart from the roughly 700-subject first cohort. The source material was PBMCs. This sequence was found in a woman aged 18-29 years in good health and CMV-seronegative. The receptor chain draws on TRBV5-5 and TRBJ1-4, and perhaps TRBD1 as D gene, on 5 matching bases. The DNA sequence reads TGTGCCAGCAGCTTGGAGGGGACTCGGGAAAAACTGTTTTTT. The resulting protein is CASSLEGTREKLFF.